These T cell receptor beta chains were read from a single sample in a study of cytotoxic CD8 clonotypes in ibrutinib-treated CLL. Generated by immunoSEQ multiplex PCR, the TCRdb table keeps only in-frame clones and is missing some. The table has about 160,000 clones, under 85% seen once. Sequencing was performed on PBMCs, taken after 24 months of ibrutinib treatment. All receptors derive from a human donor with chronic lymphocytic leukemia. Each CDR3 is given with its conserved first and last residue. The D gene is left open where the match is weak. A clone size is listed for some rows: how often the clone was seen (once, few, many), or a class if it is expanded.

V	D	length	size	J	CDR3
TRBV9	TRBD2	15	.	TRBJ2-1	CASSPQAGRDNEQFF
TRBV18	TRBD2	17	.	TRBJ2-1	CASSPLTSGSSYNEQFF
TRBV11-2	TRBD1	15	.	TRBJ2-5	CASSSGDRGRETQYF
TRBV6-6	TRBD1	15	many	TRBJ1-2	CASSPSAGQFYGYTF
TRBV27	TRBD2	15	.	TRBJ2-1	CASSSGTSWPTEQFF
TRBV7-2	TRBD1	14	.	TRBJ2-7	CASSHLDRGYEQYF
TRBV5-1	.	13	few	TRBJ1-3	CASSLAGTDTIYF
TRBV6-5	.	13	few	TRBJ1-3	CASRRYSGNTIYF
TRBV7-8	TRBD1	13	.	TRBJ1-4	CASSLEARQGLFF
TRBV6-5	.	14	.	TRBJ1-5	CASSYSTGNQPQHF
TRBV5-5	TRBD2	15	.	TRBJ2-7	CASSYGREFSYEQYF
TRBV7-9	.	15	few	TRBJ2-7	CASSSDKERVYEQYF
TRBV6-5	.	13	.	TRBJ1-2	CASSVDRIGGYTF
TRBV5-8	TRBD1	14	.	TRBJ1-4	CASSTGQRNEKLFF
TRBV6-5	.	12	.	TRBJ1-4	CASSYSTEKLFF
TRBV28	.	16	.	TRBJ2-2	CASSLMTGMNTGELFF
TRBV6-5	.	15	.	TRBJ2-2	CASSYSTSLAGELFF
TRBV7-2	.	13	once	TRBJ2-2	CASSSLSPGELFF
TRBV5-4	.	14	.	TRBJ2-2	CASSLGTLTGELFF
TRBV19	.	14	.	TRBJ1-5	CASSFTGGEKPQHF
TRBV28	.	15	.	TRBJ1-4	CASSRRGWGNEKLFF
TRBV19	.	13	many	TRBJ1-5	CASSNPFPQPQHF
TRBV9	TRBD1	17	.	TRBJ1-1	CASSVEPRLDRGTEAFF
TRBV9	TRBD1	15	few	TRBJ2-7	CASSPGQGPQYEQYF
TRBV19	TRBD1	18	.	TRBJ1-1	CASKPGQGAWTDVSEAFF
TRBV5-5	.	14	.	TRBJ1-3	CASSFGLSGNTIYF
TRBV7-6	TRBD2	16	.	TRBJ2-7	CASSPRTSGRGYEQYF
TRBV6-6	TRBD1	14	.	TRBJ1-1	CASIQQGRDTEAFF
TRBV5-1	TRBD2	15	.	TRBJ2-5	CASSLDAGVGATQYF
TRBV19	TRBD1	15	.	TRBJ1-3	CASSGDSYSGNTIYF
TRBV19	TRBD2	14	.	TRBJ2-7	CASSVAGGAYEQYF
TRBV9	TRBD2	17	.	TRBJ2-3	CASSVVASGGAADTQYF
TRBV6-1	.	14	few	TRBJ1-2	CASSEALGGGGYTF
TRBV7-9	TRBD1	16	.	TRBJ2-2	CASSSKGQGAAGELFF
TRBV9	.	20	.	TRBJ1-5	CASSVGTLSRGGSGFQPQHF
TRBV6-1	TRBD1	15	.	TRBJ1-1	CASKTGGYLNTEAFF
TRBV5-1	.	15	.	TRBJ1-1	CASSLISTMNTEAFF
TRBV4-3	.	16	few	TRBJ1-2	CASSQEPQTAPYGYTF
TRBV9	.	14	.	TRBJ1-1	CASSVDSLNTEAFF
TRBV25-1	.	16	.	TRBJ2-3	CASSDPIAASTDTQYF
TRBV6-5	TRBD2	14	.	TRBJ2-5	CASSYSGTSEVQYF
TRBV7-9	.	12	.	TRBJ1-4	CASSFAKEKLFF
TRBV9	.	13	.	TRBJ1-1	CASRPTGNTEAFF
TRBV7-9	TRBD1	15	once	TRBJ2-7	CASSSGTGGPYEQYF